These T cell receptor beta chains were read from a single sample in a study of blood T cell repertoires in COVID-19. TCRdb's table, derived via immunoSEQ multiplex PCR, lists solely in-frame clones and lacks some. The sample lists about 120,000 clones, 80% to 90% occurring once. Material for sequencing was peripheral blood. These receptors came from a human donor in a cohort sampled during active COVID-19. CDR3s leave out the opening cysteine and the closing phenylalanine or tryptophan. The D gene is left open where the match is weak. Clone size appears in some rows only: once, few, many, or a class for an expanded clone.

clone_size | j_call | d_call | v_call | cdr3_aa
. | TRBJ1-4 | . | TRBV7-9 | ASSLRDGEKLF
. | TRBJ1-4 | TRBD1 | TRBV6-2/TRBV6-3 | ASSYPTGMSEKLF
. | TRBJ1-4 | . | TRBV6-5 | ASRSLGILGEKLF
. | TRBJ2-3 | . | TRBV3-1/TRBV3-2 | ASMVLGGDTQY
. | TRBJ2-7 | . | TRBV19 | ASSIVGSPTYEQY
few | TRBJ2-2 | TRBD1 | TRBV19 | ASSRGQGGGELF
. | TRBJ2-5 | . | TRBV5-6 | ASSLDRGETQY
. | TRBJ1-3 | TRBD1 | TRBV6-5 | ASSPDRGVNTIY
. | TRBJ1-1 | TRBD1 | TRBV29-1 | SARTGGNTEAF
. | TRBJ1-4 | TRBD1 | TRBV10-3 | AISQGADVEKLF
. | TRBJ1-1 | . | TRBV6-5 | ASSSYGGVNTEAF
. | TRBJ1-3 | . | TRBV5-1 | ASSLGVSSGNTIY
. | TRBJ1-2 | TRBD1 | TRBV28 | ASSLETGAMGYGYT
. | TRBJ2-1 | . | TRBV6-2/TRBV6-3 | ASSSEGLHLAIKQF
. | TRBJ2-5 | . | TRBV5-1 | ASSLRVEETQY